The subject of this entry is one T cell receptor (beta chain). The data are from a study of control samples from healthy donors and cancer patients. The protocol was immunoSEQ multiplex PCR, while the TCRdb copy is restricted to in-frame clones and leaves out a portion. There are approximately 46,000 clones in the sample; 87% occur only once, and more than 8.5% lies in the top ten. Germline CDR1 is SGHTA and CDR2 is FQGTGA. The CDR3 consists of 15 residues. The ends lost 5 bases at V and 3 bases at J; junction bases unmatched: 9. This chain joins TRBV7-3 and TRBJ2-7, with 8 bases matching TRBD1. The sequence was collected from a woman aged 55-69 years with lung cancer. The material sequenced was PBMCs. The CDR3 loop is CASSLDRGQNYEQYF. As DNA, the CDR3 is TGTGCCAGCAGCCTAGACAGGGGACAAAACTACGAGCAGTACTTC.